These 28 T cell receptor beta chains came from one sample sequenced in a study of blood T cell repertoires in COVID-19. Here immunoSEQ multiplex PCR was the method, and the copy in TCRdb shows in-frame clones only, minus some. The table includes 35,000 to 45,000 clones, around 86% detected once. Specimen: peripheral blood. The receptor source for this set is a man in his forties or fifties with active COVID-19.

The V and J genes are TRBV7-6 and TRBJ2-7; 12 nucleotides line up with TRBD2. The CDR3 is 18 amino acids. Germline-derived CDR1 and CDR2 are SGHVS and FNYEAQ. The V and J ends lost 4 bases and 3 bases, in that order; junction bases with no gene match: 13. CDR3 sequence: CASSSLPSSSGRVYEQYF. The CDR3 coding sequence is TGTGCCAGCAGCTCACTGCCCTCTTCTAGCGGGAGGGTCTACGAGCAGTACTTC.

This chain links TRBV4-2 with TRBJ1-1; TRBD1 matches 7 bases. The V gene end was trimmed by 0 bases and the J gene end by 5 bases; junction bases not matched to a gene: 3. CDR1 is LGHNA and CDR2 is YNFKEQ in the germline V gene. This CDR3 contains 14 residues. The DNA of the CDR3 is TGTGCCAGCAGCCAAGAGGGCAGGGGGACTGAAGCTTTCTTT. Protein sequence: CASSQEGRGTEAFF.

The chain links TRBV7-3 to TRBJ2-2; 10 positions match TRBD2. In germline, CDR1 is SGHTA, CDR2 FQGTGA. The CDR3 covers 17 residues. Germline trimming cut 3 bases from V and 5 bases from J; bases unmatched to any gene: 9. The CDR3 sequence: CASSLRAGGPSTGELFF. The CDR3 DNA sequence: TGTGCCAGCAGCTTGAGAGCGGGAGGGCCGTCGACCGGGGAGCTGTTTTTT.

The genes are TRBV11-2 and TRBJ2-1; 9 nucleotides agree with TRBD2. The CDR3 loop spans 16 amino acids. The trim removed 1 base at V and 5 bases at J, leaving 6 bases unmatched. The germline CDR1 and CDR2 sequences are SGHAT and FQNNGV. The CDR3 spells CASSLGRASGDNEQFF. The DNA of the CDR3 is TGTGCCAGCAGCTTAGGGCGTGCTAGCGGGGACAATGAGCAGTTCTTC.

The CDR3 DNA reads as TGTGCCAGCAGCCAAGTTGGCTCCGCAACTAATGAAAAACTGTTTTTT. Amino acid sequence: CASSQVGSATNEKLFF. The chain carries TRBV3-1 (or the pseudogene TRBV3-2) and TRBJ1-4; D remains unclear. The V and J ends lost 1 base and 0 bases respectively, with 9 bases between them. The CDR3 consists of 16 residues. Germline lookup yields CDR1 LGHDT and CDR2 YNNKEL (reference sequence).

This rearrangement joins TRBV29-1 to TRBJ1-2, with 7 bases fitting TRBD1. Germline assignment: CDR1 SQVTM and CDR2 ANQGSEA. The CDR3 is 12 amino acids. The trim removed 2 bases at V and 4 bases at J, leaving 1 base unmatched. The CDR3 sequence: CSVEQGGYGYTF. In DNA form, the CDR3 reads TGCAGCGTTGAACAGGGGGGCTATGGCTACACCTTC. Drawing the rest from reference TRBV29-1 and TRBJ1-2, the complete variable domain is SAVISQKPSRDICQRGTSLTIQCQVDSQVTMMFWYRQQPGQSLTLIATANQGSEATYESGFVIDKFPISRPNLTFSTLTVSNMSPEDSSIYLCSVEQGGYGYTFGSGTRLTVV.

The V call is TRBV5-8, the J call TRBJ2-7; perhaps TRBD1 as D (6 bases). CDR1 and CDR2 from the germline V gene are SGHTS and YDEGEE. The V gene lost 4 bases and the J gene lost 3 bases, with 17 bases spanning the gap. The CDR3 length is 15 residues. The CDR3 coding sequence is TGTGCCAGCAGCCCGGGCAGGGGACCCTACTACGAGCAGTACTTC. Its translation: CASSPGRGPYYEQYF.

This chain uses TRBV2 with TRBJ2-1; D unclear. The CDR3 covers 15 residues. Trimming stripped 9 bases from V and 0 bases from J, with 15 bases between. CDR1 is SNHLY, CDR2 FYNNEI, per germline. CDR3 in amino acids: CASSERRSSYNEQFF. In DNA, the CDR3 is TGTGCCAGTTCGGAGCGCCGTAGCTCCTACAATGAGCAGTTCTTC. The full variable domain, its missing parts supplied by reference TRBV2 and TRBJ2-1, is EPEVTQTPSHQVTQMGQEVILRCVPISNHLYFYWYRQILGQKVEFLVSFYNNEISEKSEIFDDQFSVERPDGSNFTLKIRSTKLEDSAMYFCASSERRSSYNEQFFGPGTRLTVL.

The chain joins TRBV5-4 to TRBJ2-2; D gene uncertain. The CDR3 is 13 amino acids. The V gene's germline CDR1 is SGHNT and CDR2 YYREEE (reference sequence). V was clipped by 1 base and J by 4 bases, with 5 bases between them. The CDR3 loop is CASSLSLTGELFF. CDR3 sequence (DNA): TGTGCCAGCAGCTTGTCCCTCACCGGGGAGCTGTTTTTT.

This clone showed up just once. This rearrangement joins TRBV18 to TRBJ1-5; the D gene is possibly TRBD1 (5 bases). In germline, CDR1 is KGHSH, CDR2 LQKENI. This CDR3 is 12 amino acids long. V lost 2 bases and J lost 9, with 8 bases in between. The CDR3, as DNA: TGTGCCAGCTCACCAGGGAGGGGGCCCCAGCATTTT. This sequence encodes CASSPGRGPQHF.

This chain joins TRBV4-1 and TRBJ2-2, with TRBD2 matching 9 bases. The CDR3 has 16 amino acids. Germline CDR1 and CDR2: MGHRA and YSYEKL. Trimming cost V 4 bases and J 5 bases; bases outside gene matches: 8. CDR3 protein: CASSPDPSGTTGELFF. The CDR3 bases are TGCGCCAGCAGCCCGGACCCTAGCGGGACAACCGGGGAGCTGTTTTTT.

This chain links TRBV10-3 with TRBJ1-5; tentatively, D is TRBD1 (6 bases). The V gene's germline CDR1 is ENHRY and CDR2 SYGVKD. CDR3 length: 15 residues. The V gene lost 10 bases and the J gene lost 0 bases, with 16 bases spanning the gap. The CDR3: CATRDTDYSNQPQHF. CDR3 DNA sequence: TGTGCCACCCGGGACACAGATTATAGCAATCAGCCCCAGCATTTT.

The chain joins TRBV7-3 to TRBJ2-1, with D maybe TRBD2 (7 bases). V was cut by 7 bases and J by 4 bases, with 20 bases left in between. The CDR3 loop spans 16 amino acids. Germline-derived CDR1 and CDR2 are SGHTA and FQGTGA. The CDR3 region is CASTPSGGGGYNEQFF. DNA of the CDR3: TGTGCCAGCACCCCCTCGGGGGGAGGGGGATACAATGAGCAGTTCTTC.

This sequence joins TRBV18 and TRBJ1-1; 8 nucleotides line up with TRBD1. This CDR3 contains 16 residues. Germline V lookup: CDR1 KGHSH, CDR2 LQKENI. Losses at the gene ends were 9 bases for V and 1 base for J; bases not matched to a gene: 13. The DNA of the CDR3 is TGTGCCAGTAAGGGACAGGAGTTTGTCGGGAACACTGAAGCTTTCTTT. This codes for CASKGQEFVGNTEAFF.

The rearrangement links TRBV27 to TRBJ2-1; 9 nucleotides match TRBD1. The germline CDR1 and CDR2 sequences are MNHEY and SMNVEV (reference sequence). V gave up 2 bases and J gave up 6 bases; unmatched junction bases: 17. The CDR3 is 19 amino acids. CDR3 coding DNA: TGTGCCAGCAGTTTACTTTACAGGGGGCGGGCTAGAGGGGCCAATGAGCAGTTCTTC. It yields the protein CASSLLYRGRARGANEQFF.

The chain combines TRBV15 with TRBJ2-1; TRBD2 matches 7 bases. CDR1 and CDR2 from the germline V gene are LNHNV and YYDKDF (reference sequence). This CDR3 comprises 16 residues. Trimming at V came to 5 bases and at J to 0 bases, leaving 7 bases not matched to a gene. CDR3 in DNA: TGTGCCACCAGCGACTCCCTAGCGGTCTCCTACAATGAGCAGTTCTTC. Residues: CATSDSLAVSYNEQFF.

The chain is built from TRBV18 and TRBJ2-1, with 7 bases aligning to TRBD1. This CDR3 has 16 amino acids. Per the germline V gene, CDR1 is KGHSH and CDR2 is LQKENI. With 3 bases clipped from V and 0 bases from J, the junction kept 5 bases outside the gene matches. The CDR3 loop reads CASSPRTGDSYNEQFF. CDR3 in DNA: TGTGCCAGCTCACCCCGGACAGGAGACTCCTACAATGAGCAGTTCTTC.

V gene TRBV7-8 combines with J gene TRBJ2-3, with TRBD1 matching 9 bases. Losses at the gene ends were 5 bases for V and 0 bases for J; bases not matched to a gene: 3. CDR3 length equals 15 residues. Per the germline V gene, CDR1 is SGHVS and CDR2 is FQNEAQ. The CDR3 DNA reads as TGTGCCAGCAGCCCTGGACAGGGGAGCACAGATACGCAGTATTTT. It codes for CASSPGQGSTDTQYF.

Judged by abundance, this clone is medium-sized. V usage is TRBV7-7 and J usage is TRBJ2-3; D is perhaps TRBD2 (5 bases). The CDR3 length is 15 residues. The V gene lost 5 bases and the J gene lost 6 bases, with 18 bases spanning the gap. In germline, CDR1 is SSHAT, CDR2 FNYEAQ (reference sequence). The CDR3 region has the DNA TGTGCCAGCAGCCCTTGGTCCCCCGGGGTGGATACGCAGTATTTT. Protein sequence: CASSPWSPGVDTQYF.

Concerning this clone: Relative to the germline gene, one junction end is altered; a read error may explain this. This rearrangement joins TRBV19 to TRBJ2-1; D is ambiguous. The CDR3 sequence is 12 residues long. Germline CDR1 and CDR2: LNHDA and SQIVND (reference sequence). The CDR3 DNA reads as TGTGCCAGTATTTCCACTCTCAATGGGCAGTTCTTC. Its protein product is CASISTLNGQFF.

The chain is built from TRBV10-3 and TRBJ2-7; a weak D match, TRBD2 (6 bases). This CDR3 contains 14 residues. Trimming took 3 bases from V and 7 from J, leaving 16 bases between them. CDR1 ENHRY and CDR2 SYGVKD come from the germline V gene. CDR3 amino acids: CAISDLVLAREQYF. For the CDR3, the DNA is TGTGCCATCAGTGACCTAGTACTAGCCCGTGAGCAGTACTTC.

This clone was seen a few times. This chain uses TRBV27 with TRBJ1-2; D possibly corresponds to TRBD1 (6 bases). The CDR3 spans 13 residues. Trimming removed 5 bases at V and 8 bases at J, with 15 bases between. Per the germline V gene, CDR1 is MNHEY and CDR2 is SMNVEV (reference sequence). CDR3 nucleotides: TGTGCCAGCAGTATGACAGGCCCTTGGGGCTACACCTTC. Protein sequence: CASSMTGPWGYTF.

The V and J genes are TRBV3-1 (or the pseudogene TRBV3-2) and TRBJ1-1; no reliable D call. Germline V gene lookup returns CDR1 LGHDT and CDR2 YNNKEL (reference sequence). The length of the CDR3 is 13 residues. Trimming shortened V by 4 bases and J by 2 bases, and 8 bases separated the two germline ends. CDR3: CASSPGTNTEAFF. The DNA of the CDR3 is TGTGCCAGCAGCCCCGGTACCAACACTGAAGCTTTCTTT.

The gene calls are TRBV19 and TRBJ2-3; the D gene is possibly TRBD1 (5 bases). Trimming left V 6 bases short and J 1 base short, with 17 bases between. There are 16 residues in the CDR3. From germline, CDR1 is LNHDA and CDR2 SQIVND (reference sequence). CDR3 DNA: TGTGCCAGTAGCCCCCTCCGTGAACAGGGCACAGATACGCAGTATTTT. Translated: CASSPLREQGTDTQYF.

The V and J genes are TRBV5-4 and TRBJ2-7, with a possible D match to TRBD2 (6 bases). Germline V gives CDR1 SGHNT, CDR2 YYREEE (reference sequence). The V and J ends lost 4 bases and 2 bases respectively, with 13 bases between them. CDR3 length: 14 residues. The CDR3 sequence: CASSALAVPYEQYF. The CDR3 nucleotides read TGTGCCAGCAGCGCACTAGCCGTACCCTACGAGCAGTACTTC.

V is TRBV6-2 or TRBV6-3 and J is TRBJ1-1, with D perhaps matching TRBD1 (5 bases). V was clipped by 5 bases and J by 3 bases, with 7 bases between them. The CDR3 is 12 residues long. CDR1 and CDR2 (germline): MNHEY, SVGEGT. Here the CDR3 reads CASSQGYTEAFF. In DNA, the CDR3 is TGTGCCAGCAGTCAGGGTTACACTGAAGCTTTCTTT.

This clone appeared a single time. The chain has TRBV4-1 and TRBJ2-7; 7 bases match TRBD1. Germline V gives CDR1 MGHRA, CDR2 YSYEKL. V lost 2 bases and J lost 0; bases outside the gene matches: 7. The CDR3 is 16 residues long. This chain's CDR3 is CASSQTEAGGSYEQYF. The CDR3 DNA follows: TGCGCCAGCAGCCAAACCGAGGCAGGGGGCTCCTACGAGCAGTACTTC.

The CDR3, as DNA: TGTGCCAGCTCACCGTACAGGAATGAAAAACTGTTTTTT. It yields the protein CASSPYRNEKLFF. The chain carries TRBV18 and TRBJ1-4, with TRBD1 as a possible D gene (5 bases). V shed 3 bases and J shed 5 bases, with 7 bases lying between them. The CDR3 totals 13 residues. The germline V gene has CDR1 KGHSH and CDR2 LQKENI. The whole variable domain, filled in from reference TRBV18 and TRBJ1-4, reads NAGVMQNPRHLVRRRGQEARLRCSPMKGHSHVYWYRQLPEEGLKFMVYLQKENIIDESGMPKERFSAEFPKEGPSILRIQQVVRGDSAAYFCASSPYRNEKLFFGSGTQLSVL.